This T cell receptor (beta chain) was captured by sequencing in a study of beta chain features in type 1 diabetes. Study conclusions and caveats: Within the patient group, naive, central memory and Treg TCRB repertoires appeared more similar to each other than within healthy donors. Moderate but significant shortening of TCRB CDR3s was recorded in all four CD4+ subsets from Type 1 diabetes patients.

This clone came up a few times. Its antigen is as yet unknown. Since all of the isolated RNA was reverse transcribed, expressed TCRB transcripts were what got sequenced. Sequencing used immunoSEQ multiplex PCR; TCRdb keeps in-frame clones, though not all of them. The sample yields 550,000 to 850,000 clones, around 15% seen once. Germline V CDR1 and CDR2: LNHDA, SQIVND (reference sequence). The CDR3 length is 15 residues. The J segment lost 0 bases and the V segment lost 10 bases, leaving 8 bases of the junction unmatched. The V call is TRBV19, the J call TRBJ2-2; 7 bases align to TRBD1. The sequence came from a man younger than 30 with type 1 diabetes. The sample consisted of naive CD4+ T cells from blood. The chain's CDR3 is CATNRGTANTGELFF. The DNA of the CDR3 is TGTGCCACGAACAGGGGCACCGCGAACACCGGGGAGCTGTTTTTT.